Ten or more counts support the clone carrying this T cell receptor (beta chain). Each CDR3 protein gets one entry after TCRdb re-called the RACE reads with MiXCR. The sample contains about 380,000 distinct CDR3 sequences, around 6% of which appear only once. The data were taken from a study of human T cells and chemical hapten exposure. Study as a whole: Small volume differences among pooled libraries mainly caused per-sample TCR yield variation.

Time point noted: patch test 2, 6 weeks after DPC sensitization. Sample treatment: therapeutic diphenylcyclopropenone sensitization with weekly scalp DPC. Germline assignment: CDR1 SGHNT and CDR2 YENEEA. V dropped 2 bases and J dropped 5; count of bases not matched to a gene: 0. The CDR3 contains 12 residues. The clonotype was recovered from a woman younger than 30 with alopecia areata. Some clones in this sample may be carry-over from other donors' samples. The J gene is TRBJ2-7, the V gene TRBV11-3; TRBD1 aligns across 7 bases. The sequencing here drew on whole blood, taken in connection with sensitization to the hapten diphenylcyclopropenone (DPC). CDR3 protein: CASSLRGHEQYF. The CDR3 bases are TGTGCCAGCAGCTTAAGGGGGCACGAGCAGTACTTC.